Sequencing of this T cell receptor (beta chain) was carried out in a study of T-cell memory formation after mild COVID-19. General study findings and limits: Contracting clones, day 15 to 85, had balanced CD4/CD8, and later expanders favored CD4+. Prior to infection, memory already included some responding clones, suggesting cross-reactive memory joined.

This CDR3 region has 13 residues. The germline CDR1 and CDR2 sequences are SGHKS and YYEKEE (reference sequence). Trimming removed 4 bases from V and 6 bases from J; junction bases left unmatched: 3. This clonotype has more than one count but fewer than ten. Its antigen is not known. MiXCR was run by TCRdb on the 5' RACE reads, yielding one entry per CDR3 protein. The table records 100,000 to 140,000 distinct CDR3 sequences, approximately 14% of them present only once. The chain combines TRBV5-5 with TRBJ2-1, with TRBD2 identical over 8 bases. This TCR was sampled from a man aged 18 to 29 who had mild COVID-19 (a few samples of this study predate the infection). Cell type and time point are not known. Specimen: PBMCs or a T cell subset sorted from them (not recorded which). As DNA, the CDR3 is TGTGCCAGCAGCAGTGGGACTAGCAATGAGCAGTTCTTC. This encodes CASSSGTSNEQFF. The variable domain in full, completed from reference TRBV5-5 and TRBJ2-1, reads DAGVTQSPTHLIKTRGQQVTLRCSPISGHKSVSWYQQVLGQGPQFIFQYYEKEERGRGNFPDRFSARQFPNYSSELNVNALLLGDSALYLCASSSGTSNEQFFGPGTRLTVL.